Below are 6 T cell receptor beta chains sequenced from a single sample in a study of control samples from healthy donors and cancer patients. Clones were read by immunoSEQ multiplex PCR, and TCRdb kept only the in-frame ones, dropping some. This table holds over 200,000 clones, more than 65% found once. What was sequenced was PBMCs. The receptors stem from an older woman with lung cancer.

This chain uses TRBV7-8 with TRBJ2-1; D is unclear. Germline V gene lookup returns CDR1 SGHVS and CDR2 FQNEAQ. Trimming removed 4 bases from V and 7 bases from J, with 11 bases in between. CDR3 length: 13 residues. This CDR3 is CASSSNLWNEQFF. The DNA of the CDR3 is TGTGCCAGCAGCTCCAACCTGTGGAATGAGCAGTTCTTC.

The J gene is TRBJ1-5, the V gene TRBV27; D uncertain. Trimming took 2 bases from V and 3 from J, leaving 5 bases between them. Germline CDR1 reads MNHEY; CDR2 reads SMNVEV (reference sequence). The CDR3 covers 13 residues. The DNA for the CDR3 is TGTGCCAGCAGTTTACTCAACAATCAGCCCCAGCATTTT. It codes for CASSLLNNQPQHF.

The chain combines TRBV7-8 with TRBJ2-1; 9 bases agree with TRBD1. In germline, CDR1 is SGHVS, CDR2 FQNEAQ. With V trimmed by 5 bases and J by 3 bases, 5 bases remained unmatched. This CDR3 is 15 amino acids long. The CDR3 here is CASSPRTGDYNEQFF. DNA of the CDR3: TGTGCCAGCAGCCCGAGGACAGGGGACTACAATGAGCAGTTCTTC.

This clone was seen a few times. The rearrangement links TRBV19 to TRBJ1-2, with unresolved D. CDR3 size: 11 residues. Germline V lookup: CDR1 LNHDA, CDR2 SQIVND (reference sequence). Trimming took off 7 bases at V and 0 bases at J, with 3 bases between the two ends. The CDR3 nucleotides read TGTGCCAGTACTGCTAACTATGGCTACACCTTC. Its protein is CASTANYGYTF.

The gene calls are TRBV7-8 and TRBJ1-2; 7 bases align to TRBD1. CDR1 is SGHVS and CDR2 is FQNEAQ in the germline V gene. Unmatched junction bases numbered 7, after V lost 5 bases and J lost 4 bases. This CDR3 has 14 amino acids. In DNA, the CDR3 is TGTGCCAGCAGCGACAGGGCTATCCTCTATGGCTACACCTTC. It specifies CASSDRAILYGYTF. Drawing the rest from reference TRBV7-8 and TRBJ1-2, the complete variable domain is GAGVSQSPRYKVAKRGQDVALRCDPISGHVSLFWYQQALGQGPEFLTYFQNEAQLDKSGLPSDRFFAERPEGSVSTLKIQRTQQEDSAVYLCASSDRAILYGYTFGSGTRLTVV.

V and J are TRBV28 and TRBJ2-1, with 10 bases identical to TRBD2. Losses at the gene ends were 2 bases for V and 6 bases for J; bases not matched to a gene: 4. Germline V gene lookup returns CDR1 MDHEN and CDR2 SYDVKM. CDR3 length equals 15 residues. CDR3 amino acids: CASSLGLAGANEQFF. The CDR3 DNA reads as TGTGCCAGCAGTTTAGGGCTAGCGGGAGCCAATGAGCAGTTCTTC. Drawing the rest from reference TRBV28 and TRBJ2-1, the complete variable domain is DVKVTQSSRYLVKRTGEKVFLECVQDMDHENMFWYRQDPGLGLRLIYFSYDVKMKEKGDIPEGYSVSREKKERFSLILESASTNQTSMYLCASSLGLAGANEQFFGPGTRLTVL.